This entry concerns a single T cell receptor (beta chain). As yet, its antigen is unknown. Germline values: CDR1 SGHDT, CDR2 YYEEEE. The CDR3 extends over 16 amino acids. Trimming took 0 bases from V and 4 from J, leaving 14 bases between them. The source of the sample is a study of cytomegalovirus exposure and HLA in healthy donors. Study-wide results and caveats: Versus the roughly 700-donor mean, an Asian-associated ancestry cluster reportedly showed fewer N-insertions in a later analysis. As confirmed in vitro, a few CMV-associated chains were specific for CMV antigens.

The PCR ran on 60 Vbeta and 13 Jbeta primers. Repertoires were generated with immunoSEQ multiplex PCR, while TCRdb's copy carries only in-frame clones and drops some. This repertoire shows approximately 160,000 clones, roughly four fifths found once; its top ten account for 1.5% to 2%. Sequenced sample: PBMCs. This TCR was recovered from a woman younger than 30 in good health and CMV-seronegative. This rearrangement joins TRBV5-6 to TRBJ2-1; D is perhaps TRBD1 (6 bases). CDR3 region: CASSLATGMGYNEQFF. The CDR3, as DNA: TGTGCCAGCAGCTTGGCGACAGGAATGGGGTACAATGAGCAGTTCTTC.